These 17 T cell receptor beta chains were all obtained from the same sample, sequenced in a study of CD8 T cells in ankylosing spondylitis. TCRdb re-derived calls from the 5' RACE reads in MiXCR, one entry per CDR3 protein. The profile shows about 240,000 distinct CDR3 sequences, about 10% of them singletons. Sequencing was performed on blood, either unsorted or a sorted T cell fraction (not recorded which). These receptors were obtained from a male donor with ankylosing spondylitis or in good health (not recorded which).

This clonotype was seen only a few times. The gene calls are TRBV29-1 and TRBJ2-3; no definite D call. This CDR3 comprises 13 residues. V was clipped by 5 bases and J by 0 bases, with 9 bases between them. CDR1 is SQVTM, CDR2 ANQGSEA, per germline. CDR3 amino acids: CSVPGPSTDTQYF. The CDR3 DNA reads TGCAGCGTTCCCGGGCCTAGCACAGATACGCAGTATTTT.

This clonotype was counted a few times. A much larger clone is a single base away; this may be a read error. This chain connects TRBV5-1 to TRBJ2-7; weak D call: TRBD2 (5 bases). From germline, CDR1 is SGHRS and CDR2 YFSETQ. Trimming pared 0 bases from V and 2 bases from J, leaving 15 bases between. CDR3 length: 16 residues. The CDR3 reads CASSLGGRASPYEQYF. For the CDR3, the DNA is TGCGCCAGCAGCTTGGGAGGGCGGGCCTCGCCCTACGAGCAGTACTTC.

This clonotype has ten or more counts. This chain uses TRBV5-6 with TRBJ2-1, with D possibly matching TRBD2 (8 bases). This CDR3 has 17 amino acids. The germline V gene has CDR1 SGHDT and CDR2 YYEEEE. V was shortened by 4 bases and J by 0 bases, with 17 bases between the two germline ends. CDR3 nucleotides: TGTGCCAGCAGCATAGCGGGACAGCCGAGCTCCTACAATGAGCAGTTCTTC. Residues: CASSIAGQPSSYNEQFF.

The table lists this clonotype with many counts. The chain recombines TRBV6-1 with TRBJ1-2; D gene ambiguous. This CDR3 region has 15 residues. Trimming shortened V by 6 bases and J by 0 bases, and 14 bases separated the two germline ends. Per the germline V gene, CDR1 is MNHNS and CDR2 is SASEGT. This CDR3 reads CASSPFGSSNYGYTF. CDR3 bases: TGTGCCAGCAGCCCTTTCGGCAGCTCTAACTATGGCTACACCTTC.

V gene TRBV7-2 combines with J gene TRBJ2-5; D gene ambiguous. Germline assignment: CDR1 SGHTA and CDR2 FQGNSA. V lost 0 bases and J lost 5, with 10 bases in between. The length of the CDR3 is 14 residues. Here the CDR3 DNA reads TGTGCCAGCAGCTTAGCGTCGGTTCAGGAGACCCAGTACTTC. It encodes CASSLASVQETQYF. The full variable domain, in which reference TRBV7-2 and TRBJ2-5 provide the parts outside the CDR3, is GAGVSQSPSNKVTEKGKDVELRCDPISGHTALYWYRQSLGQGLEFLIYFQGNSAPDKSGLPSDRFSAERTGGSVSTLTIQRTQQEDSAVYLCASSLASVQETQYFGPGTRLLVL.

This sequence joins TRBV3-1 and TRBJ2-3; no reliable D call. The CDR3 spans 13 residues. Germline lookup yields CDR1 LGHDT and CDR2 YNNKEL (reference sequence). V gave up 6 bases and J gave up 5 bases, with 12 bases separating them. CDR3 DNA sequence: TGTGCCAGCAGTGATTTTTTGCAAGATACGCAGTATTTT. This codes for CASSDFLQDTQYF.

Only a few counts were recorded for this clonotype. This sequence joins TRBV19 and TRBJ1-2; D perhaps matches TRBD1 (5 bases). In germline, CDR1 is LNHDA, CDR2 SQIVND (reference sequence). The V and J ends lost 7 bases and 3 bases respectively, with 9 bases between them. The CDR3 is 12 amino acids. CDR3 in amino acids: CASNQGDYGYTF. The CDR3 DNA follows: TGTGCCAGTAACCAGGGCGACTATGGCTACACCTTC.

This chain joins TRBV7-9 and TRBJ2-1, with TRBD1 matching over 7 bases. Per the germline V gene, CDR1 is SEHNR and CDR2 is FQNEAQ (reference sequence). With 8 bases clipped from V and 2 bases from J, the junction kept 3 bases outside the gene matches. This CDR3 has 13 residues. DNA for the CDR3: TGTGCCAGCGGACAGGTAGCCTACAATGAGCAGTTCTTC. It specifies CASGQVAYNEQFF.

In DNA, the CDR3 is TGCGCCAGCAGCTTGGATGAGGCCCCCTCCTACGAGCAGTACTTC. The encoded protein is CASSLDEAPSYEQYF. The chain links TRBV5-1 to TRBJ2-7; D gene ambiguous. Deletions cut 0 bases from V and 0 bases from J, with 10 bases between. CDR1 SGHRS and CDR2 YFSETQ come from the germline V gene. This CDR3 is 15 amino acids long. The full variable domain, in which reference TRBV5-1 and TRBJ2-7 provide the parts outside the CDR3, is KAGVTQTPRYLIKTRGQQVTLSCSPISGHRSVSWYQQTPGQGLQFLFEYFSETQRNKGNFPGRFSGRQFSNSRSEMNVSTLELGDSALYLCASSLDEAPSYEQYFGPGTRLTVT.

Details on this clonotype: Just one base apart from a much larger clone, this may be a read error. V usage is TRBV6-1 and J usage is TRBJ1-4; possible D gene TRBD1, 5 bases. The CDR3 consists of 16 residues. V was cut by 6 bases and J by 0 bases, with 14 bases left in between. In germline, CDR1 is MNHNS, CDR2 SASEGT. The CDR3 here is CASRGSQGATNEKLFF. CDR3 bases: TGTGCCAGCAGGGGATCCCAGGGTGCAACTAATGAAAAACTGTTTTTT.

This clonotype was recorded a few times. The rearrangement joins TRBV14 to TRBJ1-1; 8 bases are shared with TRBD1. The CDR3 is made up of 15 amino acids. Unmatched junction bases numbered 5, after V lost 0 bases and J lost 5 bases. Germline CDR1 SGHDN, CDR2 FVKESK. The CDR3 sequence: CASSQEETGETEAFF. The CDR3 DNA reads as TGTGCCAGCAGCCAAGAGGAGACAGGGGAAACTGAAGCTTTCTTT.

The chain is built from TRBV20-1 and TRBJ2-2; D gene uncertain. Trimming pared 2 bases from V and 0 bases from J, leaving 19 bases between. The CDR3 loop spans 18 amino acids. Germline V gene sequence: CDR1 DFQATT, CDR2 SNEGSKA (reference sequence). CDR3 in DNA: TGCAGTGCTAGATACTGGCGTGGTGGGCAGGCGAACACCGGGGAGCTGTTTTTT. Translating it yields CSARYWRGGQANTGELFF.

Notes on this clonotype: The junction shows a germline mismatch at one end, possibly a read error. The chain joins TRBV7-9 to TRBJ1-4; D uncertain. The CDR3 contains 15 residues. Germline assignment: CDR1 SEHNR and CDR2 FQNEAQ (reference sequence). DNA of the CDR3: TGTGCCAGCGGCTTAGGAAGTGCAACTAATGAAAAACTGTTTTTT. Amino acid sequence: CASGLGSATNEKLFF.

This clonotype was seen many times. This chain links TRBV15 with TRBJ2-7; 8 positions match TRBD2. V lost 3 bases and J lost 2; bases outside the gene matches: 9. CDR3 length: 16 amino acids. Germline lookup yields CDR1 LNHNV and CDR2 YYDKDF (reference sequence). CDR3 in amino acids: CATSRSPLADTYEQYF. The CDR3 DNA sequence: TGTGCCACCAGCAGGTCCCCACTAGCGGATACCTACGAGCAGTACTTC.

In its sample, this clonotype was seen a few times. This chain links TRBV7-2 with TRBJ2-7, with 8 bases identical to TRBD2. V shed 2 bases, J shed 6 bases, and the junction held 9 bases outside the gene matches. Germline lookup yields CDR1 SGHTA and CDR2 FQGNSA. The CDR3 is 15 amino acids. The CDR3 DNA follows: TGTGCCAGCAGCTTAATGGGACTAGGGACCGTCGAGCAGTACTTC. Amino acid sequence: CASSLMGLGTVEQYF.

This clonotype was seen more than once but under ten times. The V and J genes are TRBV5-4 and TRBJ1-2; D gene unclear. The CDR3 covers 17 residues. The ends were cut back, 4 bases at V and 7 bases at J, with 26 bases in the middle. Germline V CDR1 and CDR2: SGHNT, YYREEE (reference sequence). This CDR3 reads CASSPWQVGGVDGGYTF. CDR3 DNA sequence: TGTGCCAGCAGCCCGTGGCAGGTTGGCGGGGTTGATGGTGGCTACACCTTC.

This clonotype was found many times. The chain couples TRBV7-3 to TRBJ1-3; D uncertain. The CDR3 length is 13 residues. The germline CDR1 and CDR2 sequences are SGHTA and FQGTGA. Trimming removed 4 bases from V and 0 bases from J, with 4 bases in between. In nucleotides, the CDR3 is TGTGCCAGCAGCTCCTCCTCTGGAAACACCATATATTTT. This encodes CASSSSSGNTIYF.